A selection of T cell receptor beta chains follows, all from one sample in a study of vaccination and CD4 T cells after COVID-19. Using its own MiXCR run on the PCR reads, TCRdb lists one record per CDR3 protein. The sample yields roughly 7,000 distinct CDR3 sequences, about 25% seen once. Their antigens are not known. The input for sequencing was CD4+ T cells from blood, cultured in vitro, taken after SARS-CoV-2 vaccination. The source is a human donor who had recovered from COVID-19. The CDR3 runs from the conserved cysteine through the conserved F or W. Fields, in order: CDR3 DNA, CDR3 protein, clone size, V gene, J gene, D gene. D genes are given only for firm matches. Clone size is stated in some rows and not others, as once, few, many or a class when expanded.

TGTGCCAGCAGTTCCCCTGGGCGTCGCCTTAGCACAGATACGCAGTATTTT	CASSSPGRRLSTDTQYF	large	TRBV28	TRBJ2-3	.
TGTGCCAGCAGCTTGGTACGGGGACACTATGGCTACACCTTC	CASSLVRGHYGYTF	few	TRBV5-8	TRBJ1-2	.
TGTGCCAGCAGCTTGCCCCTGGGGGGGCCTAACTATGGCTACACCTTC	CASSLPLGGPNYGYTF	.	TRBV5-4	TRBJ1-2	.
TGTGCCACCAGCAATGAGGGCAGGGGAAGGACCGGGGAGCTGTTTTTT	CATSNEGRGRTGELFF	.	TRBV15	TRBJ2-2	.
TGTGCCAGCAGTGAAGGGACAGGGGGCAATGAGCAGTTCTTC	CASSEGTGGNEQFF	few	TRBV6-4	TRBJ2-1	TRBD1
TGTGCCAGTAGTAGCCGGGTTGGAGGTATGAGAGAGCAGTACTTC	CASSSRVGGMREQYF	.	TRBV19	TRBJ2-7	.
TGTGCCACTCCCCCGCCCGTCGGCTCCTACAATGAGCAGTTCTTC	CATPPPVGSYNEQFF	.	TRBV4-2	TRBJ2-1	.
TGTGCCAGCAGCTTAAAAAGACGGGGATGGGAGACTGAAGCTTTCTTT	CASSLKRRGWETEAFF	.	TRBV7-4	TRBJ1-1	.
TGTGCCAGCAGTAACGGGGGGAACAATGAGCAGTTCTTC	CASSNGGNNEQFF	.	TRBV28	TRBJ2-1	TRBD2
TGTGCCACGCTCCCCAGCGGCCTCACAGATACGCAGTATTTT	CATLPSGLTDTQYF	few	TRBV28	TRBJ2-3	.
TGTGCCAGCAGCTTACCCGGGACAGGGGTGGCTGAAGCTTTCTTT	CASSLPGTGVAEAFF	medium-sized	TRBV5-4	TRBJ1-1	TRBD1
TGTGCCACCAGTGATTTGAATGGCAGGGGAGGCTACGAGCAGTACTTC	CATSDLNGRGGYEQYF	.	TRBV24-1	TRBJ2-7	.
TGTGCCAGCAGCCAGACCCGAGCGGGAGTCGACGAGCAGTACTTC	CASSQTRAGVDEQYF	.	TRBV7-2	TRBJ2-7	TRBD2
TGTGCCACCAGCAGGGAGGGGTTGGAAGCTTTCTTT	CATSREGLEAFF	.	TRBV15	TRBJ1-1	.
TGTGCCAGCAGTGAAGGCGGACAGCTTTTCTATGGCTACACCTTC	CASSEGGQLFYGYTF	few	TRBV2	TRBJ1-2	.
TGTGCCACCAGGAGACAGGAGATGTATAGCAATCAGCCCCAGCATTTT	CATRRQEMYSNQPQHF	few	TRBV24-1	TRBJ1-5	.
TGTGCCAGCAGCTTAATGGAGGGTGGCACAGATACGCAGTATTTT	CASSLMEGGTDTQYF	.	TRBV7-9	TRBJ2-3	.
TGTGCCAGCAGCTTAGAGCGCGGGACTGAAGCTTTCTTT	CASSLERGTEAFF	.	TRBV11-2	TRBJ1-1	.
TGTGCCAGCAGCTTAGTGGCAGGGCCCAATTCACCCCTCCACTTT	CASSLVAGPNSPLHF	.	TRBV7-9	TRBJ1-6	.
TGTGCCAGCAGTCCAACTAGCGGGAGCTACAATGAGCAGTTCTTC	CASSPTSGSYNEQFF	few	TRBV6-1	TRBJ2-1	TRBD2
TGTGCCATCAGTGAGGGAGGCTCCGGGAGCTACGAGCAGTACTTC	CAISEGGSGSYEQYF	.	TRBV10-3	TRBJ2-7	.
TGCAGTGCTAGACCCTGGAACACTGAAGCTTTCTTT	CSARPWNTEAFF	medium-sized	TRBV20-1	TRBJ1-1	.
TGTGCCAGTAGTATGAGGGTAGGCAATCAGCCCCAGCATTTT	CASSMRVGNQPQHF	.	TRBV19	TRBJ1-5	.
TGTGCCAGCAGCTTAAGAAGCGAGCCCCGAGCCTTCTTC	CASSLRSEPRAFF	large	TRBV7-9	TRBJ2-1	.
TGTGCCAGCAGCGGGACGCTGGACAGGGACCTATGGGGGCAGTTCTTC	CASSGTLDRDLWGQFF	.	TRBV9	TRBJ2-1	TRBD1
TGTGCCAGCAGTTACGACAGGGCGAACACTGAAGCTTTCTTT	CASSYDRANTEAFF	few	TRBV6-5	TRBJ1-1	TRBD1
TGTGCCAGCAGTGAACTAGCGGGAGGTGCAGATACGCAGTATTTT	CASSELAGGADTQYF	.	TRBV25-1	TRBJ2-3	TRBD2
TGCGCCAGCAGTGGTACCTACACAGATACGCAGTATTTT	CASSGTYTDTQYF	few	TRBV10-1	TRBJ2-3	.
TGTGCCAGCAGTGAAGGGGGGGCGGATGGCTACACCTTC	CASSEGGADGYTF	.	TRBV2	TRBJ1-2	.
TGTGCCAGCACGACGAGCCCGGTTGAGACCCAGTACTTC	CASTTSPVETQYF	few	TRBV28	TRBJ2-5	.
TGTGCCAGCAGCCAAGAGGAGGCCAGGGGCGTCACTGAAGCTTTCTTT	CASSQEEARGVTEAFF	.	TRBV4-2	TRBJ1-1	.
TGTGCCAGCACCAAGCGGCGAGGTAGGGGCGGTATGAATTCACCCCTCCACTTT	CASTKRRGRGGMNSPLHF	.	TRBV6-1	TRBJ1-6	.
TGTGCCAGTAGTATAGAGCAGGGGATCTCTGGCTACACCTTC	CASSIEQGISGYTF	few	TRBV19	TRBJ1-2	.
TGTGCCAGCAGCCGGGACGGTAGCTCCTACGAGCAGTACTTC	CASSRDGSSYEQYF	.	TRBV7-2	TRBJ2-7	.
TGCAGTGCTAGTTCAATCACCCAAGAGACCCAGTACTTC	CSASSITQETQYF	medium-sized	TRBV20-1	TRBJ2-5	.
TGCAGTCCGATAGCGGGAGGCGGAGATACGCAGTATTTT	CSPIAGGGDTQYF	few	TRBV20-1	TRBJ2-3	TRBD2
TGTGCCAGCAGCTTACGACAGGGGGGACCTGAAGCTTTCTTT	CASSLRQGGPEAFF	.	TRBV7-2	TRBJ1-1	TRBD1
TGTGCCAGCAGTCAAATTACCGGGACAGGGCCCTTCAACTATGGCTACACCTTC	CASSQITGTGPFNYGYTF	few	TRBV27	TRBJ1-2	TRBD1
TGTGCCAGCGGACGAAGGGGGCTTGCTGAAGCTTTCTTT	CASGRRGLAEAFF	.	TRBV28	TRBJ1-1	TRBD1
TGTGCCAGCAAGGATCAGGGTTGGGGCACTGAAGCTTTCTTT	CASKDQGWGTEAFF	.	TRBV2	TRBJ1-1	.
TGCAGTACACCTTACCCCTCCTATGGCTACACCTTC	CSTPYPSYGYTF	.	TRBV20-1	TRBJ1-2	.
TGTGCCAGCAGCTTGGAAGTGGGGGGCTACAATGAGCAGTTCTTC	CASSLEVGGYNEQFF	once	TRBV5-5	TRBJ2-1	.
TGTGTTTCTGGGGGTTTTAGGTATGGCTACACCTTC	CVSGGFRYGYTF	.	TRBV28	TRBJ1-2	.
TGTGCCAGCAGCAAAGGTCCCTCTGATGAGCAGTTCTTC	CASSKGPSDEQFF	medium-sized	TRBV21-1	TRBJ2-1	.
TGTGCCAGCAGCTTCGGGCAGCAGGGCGAGCAGTACTTC	CASSFGQQGEQYF	.	TRBV7-7	TRBJ2-7	.
TGTGCCAGTAGTCCCCGCGGAGATACGCAGTATTTT	CASSPRGDTQYF	medium-sized	TRBV19	TRBJ2-3	.
TGTGCCAGCTCACCACAGGGGCGCATGCAGTATTTT	CASSPQGRMQYF	few	TRBV18	TRBJ2-3	.
TGTGCCAGTAGTAGGGCTTACCAAGAGACCCAGTACTTC	CASSRAYQETQYF	.	TRBV19	TRBJ2-5	.
TGTGCCAGCAGCAAATTTAGCACAGATACGCAGTATTTT	CASSKFSTDTQYF	large	TRBV7-9	TRBJ2-3	.
TGTGCCAGCAGCTTAGGACGGTGGGGGGAGACCCAGTACTTC	CASSLGRWGETQYF	.	TRBV11-3	TRBJ2-5	.
TGTGCCAGCAGCTTCGAGGGTAGCAATCAGCCCCAGCATTTT	CASSFEGSNQPQHF	.	TRBV6-1	TRBJ1-5	.
TGTGCCAGCAGTGCAGACAGGGGAGGAGGCTACACCTTC	CASSADRGGGYTF	large	TRBV6-1	TRBJ1-2	TRBD1